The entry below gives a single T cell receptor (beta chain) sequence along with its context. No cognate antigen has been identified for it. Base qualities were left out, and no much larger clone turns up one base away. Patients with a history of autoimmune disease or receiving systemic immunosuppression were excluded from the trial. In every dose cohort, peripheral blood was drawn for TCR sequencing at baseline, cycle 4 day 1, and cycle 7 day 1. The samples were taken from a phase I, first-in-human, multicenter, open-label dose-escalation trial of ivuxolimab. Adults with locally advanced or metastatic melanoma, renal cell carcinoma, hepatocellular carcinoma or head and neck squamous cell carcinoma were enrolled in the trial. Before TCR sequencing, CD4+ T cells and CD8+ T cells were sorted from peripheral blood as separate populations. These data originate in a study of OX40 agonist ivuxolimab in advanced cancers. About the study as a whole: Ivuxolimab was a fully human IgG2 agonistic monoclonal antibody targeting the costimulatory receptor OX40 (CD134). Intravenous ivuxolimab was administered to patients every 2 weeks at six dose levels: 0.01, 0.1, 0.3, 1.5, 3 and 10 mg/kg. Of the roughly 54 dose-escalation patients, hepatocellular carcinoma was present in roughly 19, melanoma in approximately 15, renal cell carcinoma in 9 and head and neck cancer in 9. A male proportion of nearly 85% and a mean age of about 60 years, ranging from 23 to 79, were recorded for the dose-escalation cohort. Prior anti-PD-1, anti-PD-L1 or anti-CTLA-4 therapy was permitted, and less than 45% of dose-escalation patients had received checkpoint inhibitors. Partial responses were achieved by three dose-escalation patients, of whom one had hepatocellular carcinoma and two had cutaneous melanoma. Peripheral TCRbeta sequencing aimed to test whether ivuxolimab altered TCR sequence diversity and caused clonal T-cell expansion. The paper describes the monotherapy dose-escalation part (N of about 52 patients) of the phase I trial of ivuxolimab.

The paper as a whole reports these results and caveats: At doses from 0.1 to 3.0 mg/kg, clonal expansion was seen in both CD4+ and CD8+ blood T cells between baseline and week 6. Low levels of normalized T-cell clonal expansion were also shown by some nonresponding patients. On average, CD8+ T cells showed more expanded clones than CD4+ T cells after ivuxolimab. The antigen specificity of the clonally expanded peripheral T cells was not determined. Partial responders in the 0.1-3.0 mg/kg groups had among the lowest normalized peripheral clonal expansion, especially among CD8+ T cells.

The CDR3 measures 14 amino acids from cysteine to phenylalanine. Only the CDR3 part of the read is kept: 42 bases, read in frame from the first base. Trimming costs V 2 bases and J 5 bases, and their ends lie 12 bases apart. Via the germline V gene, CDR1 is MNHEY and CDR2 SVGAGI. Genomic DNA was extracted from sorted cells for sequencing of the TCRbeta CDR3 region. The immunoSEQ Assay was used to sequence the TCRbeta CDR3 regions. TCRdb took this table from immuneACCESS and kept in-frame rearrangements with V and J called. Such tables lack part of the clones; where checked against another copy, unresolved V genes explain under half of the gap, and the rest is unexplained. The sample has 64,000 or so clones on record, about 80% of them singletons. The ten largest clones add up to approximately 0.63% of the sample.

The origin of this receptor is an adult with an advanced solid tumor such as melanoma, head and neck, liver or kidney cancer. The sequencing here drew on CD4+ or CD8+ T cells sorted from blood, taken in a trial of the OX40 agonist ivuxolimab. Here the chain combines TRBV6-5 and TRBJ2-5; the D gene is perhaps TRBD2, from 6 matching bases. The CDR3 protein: CASSYGAGRETQYF. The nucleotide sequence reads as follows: TGTGCCAGCAGTTACGGCGCGGGGAGGGAGACCCAGTACTTC.